This T cell receptor beta chain was sequenced in a study of blood T cells in healthy people across ages. The wider study: The capture of about one barcoded beta molecule per two T cells was achieved by template switching. Regarding the study as a whole: Both naive CD4+ cell counts and diversity were greater in long-lived donors than in aged donors. Changes seen in expanded clonotypes were possibly confounded by donor CMV status left unknown.

Primers used in a second PCR of roughly 7 to 12 cycles were a sample-barcoded 5' primer and a J-beta primer mix. Every cDNA was tagged by a template-switch adaptor with 12 random nucleotides. MiXCR, run by TCRdb on the 5' RACE reads, gives a single entry per CDR3 protein. The sample carries roughly 1,500,000 distinct CDR3 sequences, roughly 45% recorded once. This clonotype was seen more than once but under ten times. As yet, its antigen is unknown. This CDR3 has 15 residues. The germline V gene encodes CDR1 MDHEN and CDR2 SYDVKM. J lost 7 bases, V lost 3 bases, and 5 bases had no gene match. This sequence was found in a woman in her late teens or twenties in good health. The sample taken for sequencing was blood. The chain carries TRBV28 and TRBJ2-1; 11 bases align to TRBD2. In DNA, the CDR3 is TGTGCCAGCAGTTTGAGTAGCGGGGGGGCAAATGAGCAGTTCTTC. This encodes CASSLSSGGANEQFF.